The clone carrying this T cell receptor (beta chain) was picked up many times. The germline gene is not matched at one end of the junction; a read error may be the cause. The source of the sample is a study of T-cell reconstitution after alpha-beta-depleted transplantation in children. The V gene's germline CDR1 is GTSNPN and CDR2 SVGIG (reference sequence). The CDR3 contains 11 residues. During its preparation, the TCRbeta library received unique molecular identifiers. TCRdb re-called the PCR reads through MiXCR, storing one row per CDR3 protein. The data show hundreds of thousands of distinct CDR3 sequences, roughly a tenth seen once.

The input for sequencing was PBMCs from the stem cell graft donor, taken from the stem cell graft. The chain recombines TRBV30 with TRBJ2-1; D gene unclear. This sequence originates from a human donor who donated a stem cell graft to a child with acute myeloid leukemia. The CDR3 bases are TGTGCCTGGCTCTCCTTCAATGAGCAGTTCTTC. Residues: CAWLSFNEQFF.